These T cell receptor beta chains were read from a single sample in a study of T cell responses to AZD1222 COVID-19 vaccine. The table came from immunoSEQ multiplex PCR; TCRdb's copy has only in-frame clones and leaves some out. The data contain 120,000 or so clones, 90% of them seen just once; the ten biggest clones take up roughly 7.8%. Sequencing used peripheral blood, obtained on day 0 of AZD1222 vaccination. The receptor set was obtained from an adult in good health. CDR3s include the opening cysteine and the closing phenylalanine or tryptophan. D genes are given only for firm matches. Not all rows give a size; the values are once, few, many and, for expanded clones, a class.

v_gene: TRBV3-1/TRBV3-2
d_gene: NA
abundance: NA
j_gene: TRBJ2-1
CDR3aa: CASSQGRRGEQFF
CDR3nt: TGTGCCAGCAGCCAAGGGCGGAGGGGTGAGCAGTTCTTC

v_gene: TRBV5-4
d_gene: TRBD2
abundance: NA
j_gene: TRBJ2-5
CDR3aa: CASSQGLVETQYF
CDR3nt: TGTGCCAGCAGCCAGGGACTAGTAGAGACCCAGTACTTC

v_gene: TRBV3-1/TRBV3-2
d_gene: NA
abundance: NA
j_gene: TRBJ2-1
CDR3aa: CASSQDPLSGPDEQFF
CDR3nt: TGTGCCAGCAGCCAAGATCCTCTTAGCGGCCCCGATGAGCAGTTCTTC

v_gene: TRBV7-6
d_gene: TRBD2
abundance: NA
j_gene: TRBJ2-1
CDR3aa: CASSLAPPVAGGYNEQFF
CDR3nt: TGTGCCAGCAGCTTAGCCCCTCCCGTTGCGGGAGGATACAATGAGCAGTTCTTC

v_gene: TRBV3-1/TRBV3-2
d_gene: TRBD2
abundance: NA
j_gene: TRBJ2-1
CDR3aa: CASSPRGSGRLGEQFF
CDR3nt: TGTGCCAGCAGCCCTCGGGGCAGCGGGAGGCTGGGTGAGCAGTTCTTC

v_gene: TRBV6-2/TRBV6-3
d_gene: NA
abundance: NA
j_gene: TRBJ1-3
CDR3aa: CASSFSEYSGNTIYF
CDR3nt: TGTGCCAGCAGTTTTTCCGAATACTCTGGAAACACCATATATTTT

v_gene: TRBV18
d_gene: NA
abundance: NA
j_gene: TRBJ1-1
CDR3aa: CASSDSPNTEAFF
CDR3nt: TGTGCCAGCTCGGACAGCCCGAACACTGAAGCTTTCTTT

v_gene: TRBV9
d_gene: NA
abundance: NA
j_gene: TRBJ1-3
CDR3aa: CASSVDSVRRNTIYF
CDR3nt: TGTGCCAGCAGCGTAGATTCAGTCAGGAGGAACACCATATATTTT

v_gene: TRBV19
d_gene: NA
abundance: NA
j_gene: TRBJ2-5
CDR3aa: CASSIGPGGLETQYF
CDR3nt: TGTGCCAGTAGTATTGGCCCGGGGGGCTTAGAGACCCAGTACTTC

v_gene: TRBV28
d_gene: TRBD1
abundance: few
j_gene: TRBJ1-2
CDR3aa: CASSSTGAYYPKGYTF
CDR3nt: TGTGCCAGCAGTTCCACAGGGGCCTACTATCCGAAAGGCTACACCTTC

v_gene: TRBV5-1
d_gene: NA
abundance: NA
j_gene: TRBJ2-2
CDR3aa: CASSLDSSNTGELFF
CDR3nt: TGCGCCAGCAGCCTGGACAGCTCGAACACCGGGGAGCTGTTTTTT

v_gene: TRBV6-5
d_gene: TRBD1
abundance: NA
j_gene: TRBJ1-1
CDR3aa: CASSLDRVNTEAFF
CDR3nt: TGTGCCAGCAGTCTTGACAGGGTGAACACTGAAGCTTTCTTT

v_gene: TRBV29-1
d_gene: NA
abundance: NA
j_gene: TRBJ1-1
CDR3aa: CSVSAGRYTEAFF
CDR3nt: TGCAGCGTTAGCGCCGGGAGGTACACTGAAGCTTTCTTT

v_gene: TRBV12-3/TRBV12-4
d_gene: NA
abundance: NA
j_gene: TRBJ1-2
CDR3aa: CASRKQGNYGYTF
CDR3nt: TGTGCCAGCAGAAAACAGGGAAACTATGGCTACACCTTC

v_gene: TRBV14
d_gene: TRBD1
abundance: NA
j_gene: TRBJ2-3
CDR3aa: CASSPWTGSSTDTQYF
CDR3nt: TGTGCCAGCAGCCCTTGGACAGGCTCTAGCACAGATACGCAGTATTTT

v_gene: TRBV27
d_gene: TRBD1
abundance: NA
j_gene: TRBJ1-1
CDR3aa: CASSPRTGGNTEAFF
CDR3nt: TGTGCCAGCAGTCCTAGGACAGGGGGGAACACTGAAGCTTTCTTT

v_gene: TRBV21-1
d_gene: NA
abundance: few
j_gene: TRBJ2-2
CDR3aa: CASSKAVEREESGELFF
CDR3nt: TGTGCCAGCAGCAAAGCGGTCGAGCGGGAGGAATCCGGGGAGCTGTTTTTT

v_gene: TRBV3-1/TRBV3-2
d_gene: NA
abundance: NA
j_gene: TRBJ2-3
CDR3aa: CASSQGVSGRGGYF
CDR3nt: TGTGCCAGCAGCCAAGGAGTATCAGGGCGAGGGGGGTATTTT